Each of the 29 T cell receptor beta chains below was sequenced from the same sample in a study of CD8 T cells in Susac syndrome. It was with random hexamers that about 0.45 to 1 ug RNA was reverse transcribed. TCRdb used MiXCR to reprocess the immunoSEQ multiplex PCR reads, holding one entry per CDR3 protein. The data contain roughly 84,000 distinct CDR3 sequences, roughly 95% of them singletons. The sequencing sample was made of CD8+ T cells from PBMCs. The source is a human donor with Susac syndrome.

The chain recombines TRBV6-5 with TRBJ2-7; no definite D call. This CDR3 is 13 amino acids long. The germline gives CDR1 MNHEY, CDR2 SVGAGI. The V and J ends lost 6 bases and 3 bases respectively, with 12 bases between them. This chain's CDR3 is CASSYASNYEQYF. CDR3 bases: TGTGCCAGCAGCTACGCTAGTAACTACGAGCAGTACTTC.

For the CDR3, the DNA is TGTGCCAGCAGCAGGGGCCGGGGACCTAATCAGCCCCAGCATTTT. Residues: CASSRGRGPNQPQHF. The chain links TRBV13 to TRBJ1-5; D is perhaps TRBD1 (5 bases). Looked up from germline, CDR1 is PRHDT and CDR2 is FYEKMQ (reference sequence). Trimming cost V 5 bases and J 4 bases, with 15 bases left between them. The CDR3 runs to 15 residues.

This clonotype appeared a single time. The chain combines TRBV7-9 with TRBJ2-1; D is unresolved. Germline V gene data show CDR1 as SEHNR and CDR2 as FQNEAQ (reference sequence). CDR3 size: 15 residues. V lost 2 bases and J 5 bases, leaving 13 bases between the germline ends. The CDR3: CASSLTAGFNNEQFF. In DNA form, the CDR3 reads TGTGCCAGCAGCTTAACGGCAGGATTTAACAATGAGCAGTTCTTC.

The rearrangement joins TRBV7-9 to TRBJ2-2; TRBD1 matches 7 bases. The V and J ends lost 5 bases and 7 bases, in that order; junction bases with no gene match: 10. CDR3 length equals 15 residues. CDR1 SEHNR and CDR2 FQNEAQ come from the germline V gene (reference sequence). The DNA of the CDR3 is TGTGCCAGCAGCCCCGAGGGACAGCCAGGCGGGGAGCTGTTTTTT. Its protein product is CASSPEGQPGGELFF.

The chain carries TRBV2 and TRBJ1-1, with 7 bases fitting TRBD1. Germline CDR1 SNHLY, CDR2 FYNNEI. This CDR3 contains 15 residues. After removal of 6 bases from V and 1 base from J, the junction contained 8 bases not matched to a gene. CDR3 DNA sequence: TGTGCCAGCAGCGACGAGGGACAGCCGAACACTGAAGCTTTCTTT. It encodes CASSDEGQPNTEAFF.

This clonotype showed up just once. The chain has TRBV7-3 and TRBJ2-5; D is perhaps TRBD1 or TRBD2 (5 bases each). The CDR3 is 13 amino acids. Germline V gives CDR1 SGHTA, CDR2 FQGTGA. V was trimmed by 5 bases and J by 5 bases, leaving 12 bases between them. The CDR3 reads CASSAGWGETQYF. The CDR3 DNA sequence: TGTGCCAGCAGCGCTGGTTGGGGGGAGACCCAGTACTTC.

The chain combines TRBV20-1 with TRBJ2-1, with 11 nucleotides matching TRBD2. CDR3 length equals 15 residues. V shed 6 bases, J shed 6 bases, and the junction held 10 bases outside the gene matches. Germline V CDR1 and CDR2: DFQATT, SNEGSKA (reference sequence). The CDR3 loop reads CSANTLAGGLNEQFF. The CDR3 nucleotides read TGCAGTGCCAATACTCTAGCGGGAGGTCTCAATGAGCAGTTCTTC.

The chain carries TRBV30 and TRBJ2-3; TRBD2 matches at 9 bases. From germline, CDR1 is GTSNPN and CDR2 SVGIG (reference sequence). The trim removed 5 bases at V and 6 bases at J, leaving 3 bases unmatched. The CDR3 has 12 amino acids. This chain's CDR3 is CAWSGTSDTQYF. As DNA, the CDR3 is TGTGCCTGGTCTGGGACTAGCGATACGCAGTATTTT.

This chain uses TRBV7-2 with TRBJ2-3, with a possible D match to TRBD2 (7 bases). This CDR3 is built from 16 residues. V was shortened by 5 bases and J by 1 base, with 16 bases between the two germline ends. The V gene's germline CDR1 is SGHTA and CDR2 FQGNSA. CDR3 residues: CASSIRGAVGTDTQYF. Here the CDR3 DNA reads TGTGCCAGCAGCATTCGGGGGGCCGTCGGCACAGATACGCAGTATTTT. Full variable domain (outside the CDR3, taken from reference TRBV7-2 and TRBJ2-3): GAGVSQSPSNKVTEKGKDVELRCDPISGHTALYWYRQSLGQGLEFLIYFQGNSAPDKSGLPSDRFSAERTGGSVSTLTIQRTQQEDSAVYLCASSIRGAVGTDTQYFGPGTRLTVL.

V gene TRBV13 combines with J gene TRBJ2-7; 12 bases are a match to TRBD2. J lost 9 bases, V lost 4 bases, and 7 bases had no gene match. The CDR3 has 14 residues. Germline V lookup: CDR1 PRHDT, CDR2 FYEKMQ (reference sequence). CDR3 region: CASSSTSGRDGQYF. In DNA, the CDR3 is TGTGCCAGCAGCTCGACTAGCGGGAGAGACGGGCAGTACTTC.

V and J are TRBV20-1 and TRBJ2-2; 8 bases fit TRBD1. V lost 6 bases to trimming and J lost 4 bases; unmatched junction nucleotides: 4. The CDR3 contains 13 residues. Germline V gene lookup returns CDR1 DFQATT and CDR2 SNEGSKA (reference sequence). Written as DNA, the CDR3 is TGCAGTGCCGGACAGGGAGGCACCGGGGAGCTGTTTTTT. Amino acids: CSAGQGGTGELFF.

This rearrangement joins TRBV27 to TRBJ2-1, with TRBD1 matching 8 bases. The CDR3 length is 12 residues. Germline CDR1 and CDR2: MNHEY and SMNVEV (reference sequence). The ends lost 10 bases at V and 3 bases at J; junction bases unmatched: 2. This CDR3 is CATGTGYNEQFF. The CDR3 DNA follows: TGTGCCACCGGGACAGGCTACAATGAGCAGTTCTTC.

The chain has TRBV19 and TRBJ1-2, with a possible D match to TRBD1 (5 bases). Germline V CDR1 and CDR2: LNHDA, SQIVND (reference sequence). The CDR3 covers 11 residues. Trimming cost V 10 bases and J 8 bases, with 14 bases left between them. The CDR3 here is CATTKGRGYTF. The CDR3 DNA sequence: TGTGCCACTACCAAGGGGCGCGGCTACACCTTC.

This chain links TRBV20-1 with TRBJ2-5, with 7 bases matching TRBD1. Germline loops: CDR1 DFQATT, CDR2 SNEGSKA (reference sequence). V shed 2 bases and J 1 base; nucleotides not matched to a gene: 10. The CDR3 runs to 16 residues. The CDR3 sequence: CSARPRQGRGQETQYF. CDR3 coding DNA: TGCAGTGCTAGACCTCGACAGGGCAGGGGCCAAGAGACCCAGTACTTC.

CDR3 protein: CASSLDGGFEQFF. The CDR3, as DNA: TGTGCCAGCAGCTTAGACGGGGGATTTGAGCAGTTCTTC. The rearrangement joins TRBV11-2 to TRBJ2-1, with D possibly matching TRBD2 (6 bases). This CDR3 has 13 amino acids. V shed 0 bases and J shed 9 bases, with 9 bases lying between them. Germline-derived CDR1 and CDR2 are SGHAT and FQNNGV. The full variable domain, with the rest looked up from reference TRBV11-2 and TRBJ2-1, is EAGVAQSPRYKIIEKRQSVAFWCNPISGHATLYWYQQILGQGPKLLIQFQNNGVVDDSQLPKDRFSAERLKGVDSTLKIQPAKLEDSAVYLCASSLDGGFEQFFGPGTRLTVL.

The gene calls are TRBV27 and TRBJ2-7; D may correspond to TRBD1 or TRBD2 (5 bases each). This CDR3 comprises 13 residues. The germline V gene encodes CDR1 MNHEY and CDR2 SMNVEV (reference sequence). Trimming took 2 bases from V and 6 from J, leaving 11 bases between them. CDR3 protein: CASSLGGGIEQYF. In nucleotides, the CDR3 is TGTGCCAGCAGTTTAGGTGGGGGAATCGAGCAGTACTTC.

This clonotype was seen only once. This sequence joins TRBV5-8 and TRBJ2-2; D is perhaps TRBD2 (7 bases). Deletions cut 4 bases from V and 0 bases from J, with 19 bases between. This CDR3 spans 18 amino acids. Germline V CDR1 and CDR2: SGHTS, YDEGEE. The CDR3 loop is CASSAMGGDTTNTGELFF. The CDR3 nucleotides read TGTGCCAGCAGCGCGATGGGGGGGGACACAACGAACACCGGGGAGCTGTTTTTT.

V and J are TRBV7-3 and TRBJ2-5, with a tentative D call TRBD1 (8 bases). Trimming shortened V by 5 bases and J by 5 bases, and 18 bases separated the two germline ends. The CDR3 has 15 residues. Germline V gene lookup returns CDR1 SGHTA and CDR2 FQGTGA. CDR3 loop: CASSLGQGGMETQYF. The CDR3 DNA is TGTGCCAGCAGCCTAGGACAGGGAGGGATGGAGACCCAGTACTTC.

As DNA, the CDR3 is TGCAGTGCGCACCGACGGGCAACAGGGTACAATGAGCAGTTCTTC. Protein: CSAHRRATGYNEQFF. J is TRBJ2-1 and V is TRBV20-1, with D perhaps TRBD1 (6 bases). Trimming cost V 6 bases and J 4 bases, with 19 bases left between them. Germline V gives CDR1 DFQATT, CDR2 SNEGSKA (reference sequence). The CDR3 totals 15 residues.

This rearrangement joins TRBV20-1 to TRBJ2-7; possibly TRBD1 for D (5 bases). The germline gives CDR1 DFQATT, CDR2 SNEGSKA (reference sequence). Trimming stripped 4 bases from V and 5 bases from J, with 12 bases between. The CDR3 totals 12 residues. CDR3 nucleotides: TGCAGTGCTACGGACACGACCCACGAGCAGTACTTC. Translation gives CSATDTTHEQYF.

This chain links TRBV28 with TRBJ2-7; TRBD2 matches at 8 bases. The CDR3 totals 19 residues. From germline, CDR1 is MDHEN and CDR2 SYDVKM. V shed 1 base and J 1 base; nucleotides not matched to a gene: 15. CDR3 nucleotides: TGTGCCAGCAGTTTATCTCGTGGACTAGCCAACTTTAGGTCCTACGAGCAGTACTTC. Amino acids: CASSLSRGLANFRSYEQYF.

In this sample, this clonotype turned up once. The chain has TRBV12-3 or TRBV12-4 and TRBJ2-7; the D gene is possibly TRBD2 (5 bases). CDR3 length equals 14 residues. V lost 8 bases to trimming and J lost 2 bases, with 16 bases between them. The CDR3 coding sequence is TGTGCCAGCGCCTGGGCCAGCGGAGCCTACGAGCAGTACTTC. It yields the protein CASAWASGAYEQYF.

The J gene is TRBJ2-1, the V gene TRBV20-1; 9 nucleotides agree with TRBD1. V shed 1 base, J shed 2 bases, and the junction held 12 bases outside the gene matches. The CDR3 length is 18 residues. Germline V gene data show CDR1 as DFQATT and CDR2 as SNEGSKA (reference sequence). In DNA form, the CDR3 reads TGCAGTGCTAGAGGCCGGGACAGGGAAGGGTTGGCCTACAATGAGCAGTTCTTC. The encoded protein is CSARGRDREGLAYNEQFF.

The chain employs TRBV27 and TRBJ2-1; no definite D call. CDR3 size: 14 residues. The V gene's germline CDR1 is MNHEY and CDR2 SMNVEV (reference sequence). The V end lost 2 bases, the J end lost 6 bases, and 11 bases lay between the germline ends. The CDR3 nucleotides read TGTGCCAGCAGTTTAAGGTTCTCGGGCAATGAGCAGTTCTTC. Its protein product is CASSLRFSGNEQFF.

The chain is built from TRBV6-5 and TRBJ1-1; D is ambiguous. Germline-derived CDR1 and CDR2 are MNHEY and SVGAGI. This CDR3 spans 15 amino acids. V was pared by 0 bases and J by 6 bases, with 14 bases between. This chain's CDR3 is CASSYSTGVSAEAFF. CDR3 coding DNA: TGTGCCAGCAGTTACTCGACCGGCGTCTCGGCTGAAGCTTTCTTT.

This chain links TRBV2 with TRBJ2-2; D is undetermined. The germline V gene encodes CDR1 SNHLY and CDR2 FYNNEI. The CDR3 consists of 14 residues. V was clipped by 8 bases and J by 0 bases, with 10 bases between them. The CDR3: CASFSPTNTGELFF. The DNA for the CDR3 is TGTGCCAGCTTCAGCCCCACGAACACCGGGGAGCTGTTTTTT. Full variable domain (remainder filled in from reference TRBV2 and TRBJ2-2): EPEVTQTPSHQVTQMGQEVILRCVPISNHLYFYWYRQILGQKVEFLVSFYNNEISEKSEIFDDQFSVERPDGSNFTLKIRSTKLEDSAMYFCASFSPTNTGELFFGEGSRLTVL.

The genes are TRBV7-9 and TRBJ2-7; D perhaps matches TRBD2 (7 bases). Germline V gives CDR1 SEHNR, CDR2 FQNEAQ (reference sequence). V lost 5 bases and J 5 bases, leaving 13 bases between the germline ends. The CDR3 sequence is 13 residues long. CDR3 DNA: TGTGCCAGCAGCCGAGGGGGGGTCGACGAGCAGTACGTC. Translated: CASSRGGVDEQYV.

The gene calls are TRBV20-1 and TRBJ2-7; the D is unclear. The length of the CDR3 is 12 residues. The V end was cut by 1 base, the J end by 5 bases, with 9 bases between. Germline V lookup: CDR1 DFQATT, CDR2 SNEGSKA (reference sequence). CDR3 nucleotide sequence: TGCAGTGCTAGAGGGCTTACGGACGAGCAGTACGTC. It is translated as CSARGLTDEQYV.

This rearrangement joins TRBV24-1 to TRBJ1-1, with 9 bases aligning to TRBD1. Germline values: CDR1 KGHDR, CDR2 SFDVKD. The CDR3 consists of 14 residues. V lost 4 bases, J lost 2 bases, and 1 base stayed unmatched. CDR3 DNA sequence: TGTGCCACCAGTGAGACAGGGGGAAACACTGAAGCTTTCTTT. Translating gives CATSETGGNTEAFF.